The 12 T cell receptor beta chains given below trace back to one sample, sequenced in a study of CD8 T cells in Susac syndrome. With random hexamers, reverse transcription was performed on about 0.45 to 1 ug of RNA. TCRdb analysed the immunoSEQ multiplex PCR reads with MiXCR anew, one entry per CDR3 protein. The profile covers about 23,000 distinct CDR3 sequences, with roughly 95% appearing a single time and 0.6% to 0.75% taken by the ten largest. Sequencing used CD8+ T cells from PBMCs. The source is a human donor with Susac syndrome.

V and J are TRBV14 and TRBJ2-5; D is unresolved. Germline assignment: CDR1 SGHDN and CDR2 FVKESK. The CDR3 is made up of 16 amino acids. Trimming took 0 bases from V and 1 from J, leaving 12 bases between them. CDR3 sequence reads: CASSQEGFWVQETQYF. In DNA, the CDR3 is TGTGCCAGCAGCCAAGAGGGGTTTTGGGTCCAAGAGACCCAGTACTTC.

This clonotype was seen a single time. The rearrangement uses TRBV9 and TRBJ2-7; D call uncertain. This CDR3 region has 14 residues. Germline assignment: CDR1 SGDLS and CDR2 YYNGEE. The ends were cut back, 0 bases at V and 0 bases at J, with 7 bases in the middle. CDR3 bases: TGTGCCAGCAGCGTAGGCGGAAGCTCCTACGAGCAGTACTTC. Translating gives CASSVGGSSYEQYF.

The chain employs TRBV29-1 and TRBJ1-5, with D unclear. The CDR3 length is 13 residues. V dropped 3 bases and J dropped 4 bases, with 10 bases sitting between them. Germline CDR1 and CDR2: SQVTM and ANQGSEA. The DNA of the CDR3 is TGCAGCGTTGAGTTAGCAGTGAATCAGCCCCAGCATTTT. Amino acid sequence: CSVELAVNQPQHF.

This clonotype was seen only once. The V call is TRBV6-5, the J call TRBJ1-1; weak D call: TRBD1 (6 bases). Between the trimmed V and J ends, which lost 4 bases and 6 bases, there was a span of 12 bases. Germline lookup yields CDR1 MNHEY and CDR2 SVGAGI. CDR3 size: 13 residues. CDR3 residues: CASSLQGYSEAFF. In nucleotides, the CDR3 is TGTGCCAGCAGTTTACAGGGTTACTCTGAAGCTTTCTTT.

This rearrangement joins TRBV5-1 to TRBJ1-2; D gene uncertain. Germline CDR1 and CDR2: SGHRS and YFSETQ. The CDR3 totals 12 residues. The ends were cut back, 4 bases at V and 3 bases at J, with 7 bases in the middle. CDR3 bases: TGCGCCAGCAGCGATCAGGACTATGGCTACACCTTC. Translating gives CASSDQDYGYTF.

This clonotype was detected only once. V and J are TRBV5-1 and TRBJ2-7; D is ambiguous. The V end lost 1 base, the J end lost 4 bases, and 9 bases lay between the germline ends. The CDR3 extends over 13 amino acids. Germline loops: CDR1 SGHRS, CDR2 YFSETQ. The CDR3 region has the DNA TGCGCCAGCAGCTTGAGGGTCGGGTACGAGCAGTACTTC. Its translation: CASSLRVGYEQYF. The full variable domain, its missing parts supplied by reference TRBV5-1 and TRBJ2-7, is KAGVTQTPRYLIKTRGQQVTLSCSPISGHRSVSWYQQTPGQGLQFLFEYFSETQRNKGNFPGRFSGRQFSNSRSEMNVSTLELGDSALYLCASSLRVGYEQYFGPGTRLTVT.

The chain has TRBV29-1 and TRBJ2-2, with a possible D match to TRBD1 (5 bases). The germline gives CDR1 SQVTM, CDR2 ANQGSEA. Trimming removed 0 bases at V and 6 bases at J, with 17 bases between. This CDR3 has 16 amino acids. The CDR3 bases are TGCAGCGTTGAAGATCAAGGGGCTGAATTGGCCGGGGAGCTGTTTTTT. Its translation: CSVEDQGAELAGELFF.

This clonotype was seen only a few times. The J gene is TRBJ1-6, the V gene TRBV4-2; 9 bases fit TRBD1. Trimming cost V 6 bases and J 8 bases; bases outside gene matches: 5. The CDR3 runs 14 residues. Germline lookup yields CDR1 LGHNA and CDR2 YNFKEQ. As DNA, the CDR3 is TGTGCCAGCAGTGTCACAGGGGGCGATTCACCCCTCCACTTT. Its translation: CASSVTGGDSPLHF.

The chain employs TRBV13 and TRBJ2-7; tentatively, D is TRBD2 (6 bases). The CDR3 covers 12 residues. In germline, CDR1 is PRHDT, CDR2 FYEKMQ (reference sequence). The germline V and J ends were trimmed by 6 bases and 4 bases, with 10 bases remaining between them. CDR3 amino acids: CASRNGGYEQYF. The CDR3 DNA follows: TGTGCCAGCAGAAATGGAGGGTACGAGCAGTACTTC.

The V call is TRBV6-5, the J call TRBJ2-2, with a possible D match to TRBD2 (5 bases). Trimming removed 1 base at V and 4 bases at J, with 13 bases between. Germline V gene data show CDR1 as MNHEY and CDR2 as SVGAGI. The CDR3 extends over 16 amino acids. The CDR3 here is CASSYYYRESTGELFF. The CDR3 coding sequence is TGTGCCAGCAGTTACTACTACCGGGAATCCACCGGGGAGCTGTTTTTT.

The chain links TRBV5-4 to TRBJ1-1; D gene unclear. V lost 0 bases and J lost 4, with 7 bases in between. Per germline, CDR1 SGHNT and CDR2 YYREEE (reference sequence). The CDR3 is made up of 13 amino acids. In DNA, the CDR3 is TGTGCCAGCAGCTTGGATTTGCTCACTGAAGCTTTCTTT. Translated, it gives CASSLDLLTEAFF.

The chain couples TRBV4-2 to TRBJ2-7, with D tentatively TRBD1 or TRBD2 (5 bases each). The germline V gene has CDR1 LGHNA and CDR2 YNFKEQ. V was shortened by 1 base and J by 2 bases, with 9 bases between the two germline ends. This CDR3 is 14 amino acids long. CDR3 coding DNA: TGTGCCAGCAGCCAAGCAGGGACGACCTACGAGCAGTACTTC. The encoded protein is CASSQAGTTYEQYF.